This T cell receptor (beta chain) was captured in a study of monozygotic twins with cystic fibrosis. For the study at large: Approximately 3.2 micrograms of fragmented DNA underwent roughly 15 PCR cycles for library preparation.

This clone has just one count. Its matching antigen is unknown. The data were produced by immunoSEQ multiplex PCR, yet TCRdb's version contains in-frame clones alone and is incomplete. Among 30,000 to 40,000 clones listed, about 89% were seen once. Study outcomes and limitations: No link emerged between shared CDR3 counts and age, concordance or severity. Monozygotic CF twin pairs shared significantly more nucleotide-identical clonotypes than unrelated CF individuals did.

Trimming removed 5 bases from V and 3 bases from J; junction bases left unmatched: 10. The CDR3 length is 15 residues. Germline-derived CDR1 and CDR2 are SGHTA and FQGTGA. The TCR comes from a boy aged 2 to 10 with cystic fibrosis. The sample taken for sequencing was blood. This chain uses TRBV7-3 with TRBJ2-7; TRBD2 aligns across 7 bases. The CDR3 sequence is CASSLHGGKDYEQYF. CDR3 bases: TGTGCCAGCAGCCTACACGGGGGGAAGGACTACGAGCAGTACTTC.